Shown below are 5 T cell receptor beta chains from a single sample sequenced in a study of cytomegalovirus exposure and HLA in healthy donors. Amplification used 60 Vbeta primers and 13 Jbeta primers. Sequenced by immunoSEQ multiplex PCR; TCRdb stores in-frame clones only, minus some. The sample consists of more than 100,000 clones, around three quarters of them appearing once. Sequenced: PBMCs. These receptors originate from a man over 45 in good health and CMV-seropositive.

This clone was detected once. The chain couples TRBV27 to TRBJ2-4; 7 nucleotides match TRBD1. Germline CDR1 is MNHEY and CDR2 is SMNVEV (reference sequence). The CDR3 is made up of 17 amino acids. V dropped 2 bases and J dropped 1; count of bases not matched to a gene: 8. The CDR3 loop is CASSLLADRRAKNIQYF. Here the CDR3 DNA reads TGTGCCAGCAGTTTACTCGCGGACAGGAGGGCCAAAAACATTCAGTACTTC.

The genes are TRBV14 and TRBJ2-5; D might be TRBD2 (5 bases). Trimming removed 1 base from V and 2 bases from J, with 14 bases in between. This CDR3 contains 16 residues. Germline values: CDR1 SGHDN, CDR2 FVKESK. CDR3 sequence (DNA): TGTGCCAGCAGCCAAGGGGGTAGCGTCCCGCAAGAGACCCAGTACTTC. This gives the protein CASSQGGSVPQETQYF.

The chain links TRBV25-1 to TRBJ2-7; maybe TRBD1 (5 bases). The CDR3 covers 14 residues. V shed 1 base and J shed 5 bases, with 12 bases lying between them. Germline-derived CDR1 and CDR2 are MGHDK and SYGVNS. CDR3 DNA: TGTGCCAGCAGTGAATGGAAGGGGCGCGACGAGCAGTACTTC. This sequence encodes CASSEWKGRDEQYF.

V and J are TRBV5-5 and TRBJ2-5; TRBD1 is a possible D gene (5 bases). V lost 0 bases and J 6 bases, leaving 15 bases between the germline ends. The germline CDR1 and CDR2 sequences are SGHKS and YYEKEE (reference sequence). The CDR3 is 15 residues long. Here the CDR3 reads CASSLEGLQLKTQYF. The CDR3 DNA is TGTGCCAGCAGCTTGGAGGGGCTGCAGTTGAAGACCCAGTACTTC. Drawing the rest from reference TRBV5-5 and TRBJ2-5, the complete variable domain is DAGVTQSPTHLIKTRGQQVTLRCSPISGHKSVSWYQQVLGQGPQFIFQYYEKEERGRGNFPDRFSARQFPNYSSELNVNALLLGDSALYLCASSLEGLQLKTQYFGPGTRLLVL.

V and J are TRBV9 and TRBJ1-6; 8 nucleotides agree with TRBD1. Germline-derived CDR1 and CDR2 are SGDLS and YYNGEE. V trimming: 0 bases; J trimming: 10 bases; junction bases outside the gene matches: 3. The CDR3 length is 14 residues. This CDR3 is CASSVEDRGSPLHF. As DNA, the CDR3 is TGTGCCAGCAGCGTAGAAGACAGGGGATCACCCCTCCACTTT.